The 8 T cell receptor beta chains presented below share a single source sample, sequenced in a study of shared clonotypes between healthy human individuals. Measured with immunoSEQ multiplex PCR; TCRdb has only the in-frame clones, and not every one. There are about 2.3 million clones in the sample; 80% to 95% occur only once, and under 0.45% lies in the top ten. Sequenced material: naive CD4+ T cells from PBMCs. Documented subset: CD45RA+ positively selected. The receptors derive from a young man in good health. Some clones in this sample may be carry-over from other donors' samples.

The chain links TRBV28 to TRBJ2-7; 12 positions agree with TRBD2. The V gene's germline CDR1 is MDHEN and CDR2 SYDVKM. This CDR3 has 15 residues. Germline trimming cut 6 bases from V and 5 bases from J; bases unmatched to any gene: 8. The CDR3 DNA sequence: TGTGCCAGCAGGAGGACTAGCGGGATTATAAACGAGCAGTACTTC. Translated: CASRRTSGIINEQYF.

The chain couples TRBV7-3 to TRBJ2-3, with 9 bases identical to TRBD2. Germline V gives CDR1 SGHTA, CDR2 FQGTGA. The V segment lost 0 bases and the J segment 5 bases; nucleotides outside the gene matches: 9. The CDR3 is made up of 17 amino acids. CDR3 residues: CASSLTPSGVDGDTQYF. The CDR3 bases are TGTGCCAGCAGCTTAACCCCTAGCGGGGTAGATGGAGATACGCAGTATTTT.

The rearrangement uses TRBV30 and TRBJ2-7, with D perhaps being TRBD1 or TRBD2 (5 bases each). CDR1 and CDR2 from the germline V gene are GTSNPN and SVGIG (reference sequence). There are 14 residues in the CDR3. Trimming left V 3 bases short and J 2 bases short, with 14 bases between. The CDR3 region is CAWREWGNTYEQYF. CDR3 in DNA: TGTGCCTGGAGGGAATGGGGGAACACCTACGAGCAGTACTTC.

J is TRBJ2-3 and V is TRBV11-2; unclear D gene. Per germline, CDR1 SGHAT and CDR2 FQNNGV. This CDR3 is 12 amino acids long. Deletions cut 5 bases from V and 6 bases from J, with 9 bases between. CDR3 region: CASSPGLDTQYF. The CDR3 region has the DNA TGTGCCAGCAGCCCCGGTTTGGATACGCAGTATTTT.

A single count supports this clone. The chain carries TRBV5-6 and TRBJ2-3; a possible D gene is TRBD1 (5 bases). The CDR3 consists of 14 residues. The V gene lost 4 bases and the J gene lost 4 bases, with 13 bases spanning the gap. The germline CDR1 and CDR2 sequences are SGHDT and YYEEEE. The CDR3 DNA follows: TGTGCCAGCAGCCGTACAACAGGTGCAGATACGCAGTATTTT. It translates to CASSRTTGADTQYF.

This clone was found a few times. The same CDR3 is also encoded by other DNA sequences in this sample. J is TRBJ1-1 and V is TRBV9, with D perhaps matching TRBD1 (5 bases). From germline, CDR1 is SGDLS and CDR2 YYNGEE. V gave up 0 bases and J gave up 5 bases, with 8 bases separating them. The CDR3 consists of 13 residues. The CDR3 nucleotides read TGTGCCAGCAGCGTAGTCGAGGGGACTGAAGCTTTCTTT. As protein: CASSVVEGTEAFF.

The rearrangement joins TRBV6-6 to TRBJ1-1; D is perhaps TRBD1 (6 bases). Trimming removed 0 bases from V and 4 bases from J, with 9 bases in between. The CDR3 runs 14 residues. CDR1 MNHNY and CDR2 SVGAGI come from the germline V gene (reference sequence). The CDR3 region is CASSYSGAGTEAFF. The CDR3 coding sequence is TGTGCCAGCAGTTACTCGGGGGCAGGCACTGAAGCTTTCTTT.

This chain connects TRBV5-1 to TRBJ2-2; TRBD2 agrees at 9 bases. The CDR3 length is 16 residues. Germline V lookup: CDR1 SGHRS, CDR2 YFSETQ. Trimming took 0 bases from V and 5 from J; bases not matched to a gene: 5. The CDR3, as DNA: TGCGCCAGCAGCTTGGTAGCGGGAGAGGGGACCGGGGAGCTGTTTTTT. Translated, it gives CASSLVAGEGTGELFF.